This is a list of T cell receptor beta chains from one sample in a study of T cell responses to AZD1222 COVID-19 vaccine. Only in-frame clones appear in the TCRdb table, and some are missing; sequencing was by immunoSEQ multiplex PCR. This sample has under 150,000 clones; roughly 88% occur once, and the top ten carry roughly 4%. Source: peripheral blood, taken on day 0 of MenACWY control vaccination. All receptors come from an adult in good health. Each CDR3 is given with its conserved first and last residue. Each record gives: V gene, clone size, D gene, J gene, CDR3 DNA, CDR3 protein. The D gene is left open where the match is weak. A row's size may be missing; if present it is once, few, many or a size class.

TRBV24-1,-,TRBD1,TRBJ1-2,TGTGCCGGACCGACAGGGAGCAGCGGCTACACCTTC,CAGPTGSSGYTF
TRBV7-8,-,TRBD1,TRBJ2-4,TGTGCCAGCAGCTTGGGACAGGTCCCAGCCAAAAACATTCAGTACTTC,CASSLGQVPAKNIQYF
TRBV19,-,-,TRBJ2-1,TGTGCCAGTAGTATAGGGAAGGGGCAGACCTACAATGAGCAGTTCTTC,CASSIGKGQTYNEQFF
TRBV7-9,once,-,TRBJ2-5,TGTGCCAGCAGCTTCCGGACAGTTCAAGAGACCCAGTACTTC,CASSFRTVQETQYF
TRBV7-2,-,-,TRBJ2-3,TGTGCCAGCAGCTTCGGGCCCGATCACACAGATACGCAGTATTTT,CASSFGPDHTDTQYF
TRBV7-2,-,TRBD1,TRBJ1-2,TGTGCCAGGGGACAGGGGACCGGCTACACCTTC,CARGQGTGYTF
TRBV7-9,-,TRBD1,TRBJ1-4,TGTGCCAGCAGCTTAGGGCGGGGACAGAGTCTGGAAAATGAAAAACTGTTTTTT,CASSLGRGQSLENEKLFF
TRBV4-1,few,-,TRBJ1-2,TGCGCCAGCAGCCACCTCGGGAGGACAATTAACTATGGCTACACCTTC,CASSHLGRTINYGYTF
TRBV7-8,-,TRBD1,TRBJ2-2,TGTGCCAGCAGCTTAGTCTCCGGGACAGGGTCAGGGGCCGGGGAGCTGTTTTTT,CASSLVSGTGSGAGELFF
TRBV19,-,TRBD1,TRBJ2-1,TGTGCCAGTAGTTCCCTTGGGACAGCGTACAATGAGCAGTTCTTC,CASSSLGTAYNEQFF
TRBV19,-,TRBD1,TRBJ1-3,TGTGCCAGTAGCTCCCAGGGGGCAACCTCTGGAAACACCATATATTTT,CASSSQGATSGNTIYF
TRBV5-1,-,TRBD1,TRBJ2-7,TGCGCCAGCAGCTTGACAGGGGGTCATAACGAGCAGTACTTC,CASSLTGGHNEQYF
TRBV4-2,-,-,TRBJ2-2,TGTGCCAGCAGCCCTAGGACGGATAACACCGGGGAGCTGTTTTTT,CASSPRTDNTGELFF
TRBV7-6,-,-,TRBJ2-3,TGTGCCAGCAGCTTATCCCCCCTCAGTACGCAGTATTTT,CASSLSPLSTQYF
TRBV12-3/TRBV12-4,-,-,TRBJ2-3,TGTGCCAGCAGTTTTTCCGGAGATACGCAGTATTTT,CASSFSGDTQYF
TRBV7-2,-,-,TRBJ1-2,TGTGCCAGCAGCTTCTGGGCAGAGAGGGACGGCTACACCTTC,CASSFWAERDGYTF
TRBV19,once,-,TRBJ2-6,TGTGCCAGTAGTATAATGGGTCTCTCTGGGGCCAACGTCCTGACTTTC,CASSIMGLSGANVLTF
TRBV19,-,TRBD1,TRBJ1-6,TGTGCCAGTAGTGTCGGGACAGATAATTCACCCCTCCACTTT,CASSVGTDNSPLHF
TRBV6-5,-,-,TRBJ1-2,TGTGCCAGCAGTTCGCAGGACTATGGCTACACCTTC,CASSSQDYGYTF
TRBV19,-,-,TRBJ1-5,TGTGCCAGTAGTATCGACCCAGGGCTTTATCAGCCCCAGCATTTT,CASSIDPGLYQPQHF
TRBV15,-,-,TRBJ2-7,TGTGCCACCAGCAGAGCATCCGGGCCTAGGAACTTC,CATSRASGPRNF
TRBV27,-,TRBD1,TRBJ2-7,TGTGCCAGCAGTCCCGAGACAGGGGGCATGAGCTACGAGCAGTACTTC,CASSPETGGMSYEQYF
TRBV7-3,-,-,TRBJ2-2,TGTGCCAGCAGCTTAACTGACAGGACGGAGCTGTTTTTT,CASSLTDRTELFF
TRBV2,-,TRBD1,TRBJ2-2,TGTGCCAGCAGTGGGCAAGGGGGCAACACCGGGGAGCTGTTTTTT,CASSGQGGNTGELFF
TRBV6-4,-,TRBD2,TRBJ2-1,TGTGCCAGCAGCGGGGGGGCGTACAATGAGCAGTTCTTC,CASSGGAYNEQFF
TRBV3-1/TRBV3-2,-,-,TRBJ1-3,TGTGCCAGCAGCCAAGAAACGGCACAGGCCAAGTCTTCTGGAAACACCATATATTTT,CASSQETAQAKSSGNTIYF
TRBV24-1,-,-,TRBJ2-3,TGTGCCACGGGTGTCGCGGACCACATGGCAGATACGCAGTATTTT,CATGVADHMADTQYF
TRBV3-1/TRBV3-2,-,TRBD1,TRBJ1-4,TGTGCCAGCATCCCGGGACAGGGGGATGCAACTAATGAAAAACTGTTTTTT,CASIPGQGDATNEKLFF
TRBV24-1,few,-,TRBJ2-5,TGTGCCACCAGTGATTTCCAGGGGGAGGGAGAGACCCAGTACTTC,CATSDFQGEGETQYF
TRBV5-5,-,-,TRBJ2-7,TGTGCCAGCAGCTTTTCCAGGGGGCAGTACTTC,CASSFSRGQYF
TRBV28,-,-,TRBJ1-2,TGTGCCAGCAGTTTCAGGGGTGGCTACACCTTC,CASSFRGGYTF
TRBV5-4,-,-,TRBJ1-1,TGTGCCAGCAGCTTGGACCTCGGGGGGAGGGCGAACACTGAAGCTTTCTTT,CASSLDLGGRANTEAFF
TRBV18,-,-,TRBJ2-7,TGTGCCAGCTCAGCCGCCGGGACGGTCAGCTCCTACGAGCAGTACTTC,CASSAAGTVSSYEQYF
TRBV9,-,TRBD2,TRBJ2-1,TGTGCCAGCAGCGTAGAGGGTAGCGGGGGCAACAATGAGCAGTTCTTC,CASSVEGSGGNNEQFF
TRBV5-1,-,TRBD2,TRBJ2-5,TGCGCCAGCTCCCAGACGAGCGGGGTGGAGACCCAGTACTTC,CASSQTSGVETQYF
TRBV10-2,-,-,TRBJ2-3,TGCGCCAGCAGCGGGCGGGCAACTAGCACAGATACGCAGTATTTT,CASSGRATSTDTQYF
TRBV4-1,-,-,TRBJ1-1,TGCGCCAGCAGCCCTCACTTTTATGACACTGAAGCTTTCTTT,CASSPHFYDTEAFF
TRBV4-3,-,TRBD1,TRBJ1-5,TGCGCCAGCAGCCAAGACTTGACAGGGGTCAATCAGCCCCAGCATTTT,CASSQDLTGVNQPQHF
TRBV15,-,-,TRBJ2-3,TGTGCCACCAGCAGAGATCCCCAAGATACGCAGTATTTT,CATSRDPQDTQYF
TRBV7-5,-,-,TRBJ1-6,TGTGCCAGAAGCTTAGAGGAGACAGGGGAAACTAATTCACCCCTCCACTTT,CARSLEETGETNSPLHF
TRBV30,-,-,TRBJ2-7,TGTGCCTGGAGTCTGGGGGTGGGAGCCTACGAGCAGTACTTC,CAWSLGVGAYEQYF
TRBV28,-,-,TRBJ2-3,TGTGCCAGCAGTGCCCCCATCGCGGGGCTACAGTATTTT,CASSAPIAGLQYF
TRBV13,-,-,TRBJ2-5,TGTGCCAGCAGCTCCGTAGGAGGGGAGACCCAGTACTTC,CASSSVGGETQYF